Sequencing of this T cell receptor (beta chain) was carried out in a study of OX40 agonist ivuxolimab in advanced cancers. Turning to the overall study: The costimulatory receptor OX40 (CD134) was targeted by ivuxolimab, a fully human IgG2 agonistic monoclonal antibody. Of the roughly 52 dose-escalation patients, hepatocellular carcinoma was present in around 20, melanoma in around 15, renal cell carcinoma in 9 and head and neck cancer in 9. The purpose of peripheral TCRbeta sequencing was to test whether ivuxolimab changed TCR sequence diversity and led to clonal T-cell expansion. The paper describes the monotherapy dose-escalation part (N ≈ 49 patients) of the phase I trial of ivuxolimab. Intravenous ivuxolimab was administered to patients every 2 weeks at six dose levels: 0.01, 0.1, 0.3, 1.5, 3 and 10 mg/kg. In the dose-escalation cohort, more than 75% of patients were male, and the mean age was around 60 years, with a range of roughly 20 to 80. Three dose-escalation patients achieved partial responses, one with hepatocellular carcinoma and two with cutaneous melanoma. Prior anti-PD-1, anti-PD-L1 or anti-CTLA-4 therapy was permitted, and about two fifths of dose-escalation patients had received checkpoint inhibitors.

A remark on this clone: This receptor's antigen is unknown. Base qualities are not provided; no much larger clone lies one nucleotide away.

The trial excluded patients who had a history of autoimmune disease or were on systemic immunosuppression. Peripheral blood for TCR sequencing was collected from all dose cohorts at baseline, on cycle 4 day 1, and on cycle 7 day 1. Samples came from an open-label, multicenter, first-in-human phase I dose-escalation trial of ivuxolimab. Adults with locally advanced or metastatic melanoma, renal cell, hepatocellular, or head and neck squamous cell carcinoma were enrolled in the trial. Before TCR sequencing, CD4+ and CD8+ T cells were separately sorted from peripheral blood. The investigation overall reported the following: Low levels of normalized T-cell clonal expansion were also seen in some nonresponding patients. Clonal expansion of both CD4+ and CD8+ blood T cells was observed from baseline to week 6 at doses 0.1 to 3.0 mg/kg. After ivuxolimab, expanded clones were on average more numerous among CD8+ T cells than among CD4+ T cells. In the 0.1-3.0 mg/kg groups, partial responders were among the patients with the lowest normalized peripheral clonal expansion, particularly in CD8+ T cells. The antigen specificity of the peripheral T cells that underwent clonal expansion was not determined.

Reading the germline V gene gives CDR1 SGHRS and CDR2 YFSETQ. Here V drops 4 bases and J drops 0 bases, and the junction holds 6 bases not matched to any gene. There are 16 amino acids in the CDR3, from cysteine to phenylalanine inclusive. Only the CDR3 DNA stays, 48 bases, in frame from base 1. To sequence the TCRbeta CDR3 region, genomic DNA was isolated from the sorted cells. TCRbeta CDR3 regions were sequenced using the immunoSEQ Assay. TCRdb took over this immuneACCESS table, retaining in-frame rearrangements with V and J assigned. Such tables are incomplete; in checked studies, under half of the missing clones stem from an unresolved V gene, and the remainder is unexplained. Present in this sample are more than 55,000 clones, about nine tenths of which were seen just once. The top ten constitute roughly 1.2% of the sample.

The chain joins TRBV5-1 to TRBJ2-5; TRBD2 fits 10 bases in the junction. The sequence derives from an adult with an advanced solid tumor such as melanoma, head and neck, liver or kidney cancer. Sample: CD4+ or CD8+ T cells sorted from blood, taken in a trial of the OX40 agonist ivuxolimab. The nucleotides are TGCGCCAGCAGCCTCGGACTAGCGGCTAACCAAGAGACCCAGTACTTC. The translation is CASSLGLAANQETQYF.